The 18 T cell receptor beta chains below all came from one sample that was sequenced in a study of radiation and T cells in renal cell carcinoma. Clones were sequenced by immunoSEQ multiplex PCR, and TCRdb holds only the in-frame ones, with some missing. The table includes about 7,900 clones, approximately 65% detected once. The treatment: treatment-naive control, cytoreductive nephrectomy. The sequences come from tumor tissue, collected from a patient whose treatment was nephrectomy without radiotherapy. The origin of the receptors is a woman in her sixties or seventies with renal cell carcinoma.

V usage is TRBV2 and J usage is TRBJ2-1; tentatively, D is TRBD1 (6 bases). Trimming shortened V by 6 bases and J by 9 bases, and 18 bases separated the two germline ends. The length of the CDR3 is 14 residues. Germline V gives CDR1 SNHLY, CDR2 FYNNEI. The CDR3 DNA is TGTGCCAGCAGGGAAACACAGGGTGAAAGTGAGCAGTTCTTC. The encoded protein is CASRETQGESEQFF.

This CDR3 reads CASSLGLAGGPGNEQFF. CDR3 nucleotides: TGTGCCAGCAGCTTAGGTTTAGCGGGGGGGCCGGGCAATGAGCAGTTCTTC. The genes are TRBV11-2 and TRBJ2-1, with 11 nucleotides matching TRBD2. J was trimmed by 6 bases and V by 1 base; bases with no gene match: 8. Per germline, CDR1 SGHAT and CDR2 FQNNGV. The CDR3 extends over 17 amino acids.

The chain employs TRBV9 and TRBJ1-3; TRBD1 aligns across 7 bases. Germline values: CDR1 SGDLS, CDR2 YYNGEE. This CDR3 is 11 amino acids long. The ends lost 4 bases at V and 8 bases at J; junction bases unmatched: 0. CDR3 residues: CASSQGDTIYF. The CDR3 DNA reads as TGTGCCAGCAGCCAGGGGGACACCATATATTTT.

V gene TRBV6-5 combines with J gene TRBJ1-6; D unresolved. Deletions cut 4 bases from V and 9 bases from J, with 13 bases between. This CDR3 is 14 amino acids long. Germline values: CDR1 MNHEY, CDR2 SVGAGI. The chain's CDR3 is CASSSSGVGSPLHF. For the CDR3, the DNA is TGTGCCAGCAGTTCCTCCGGGGTAGGTTCACCCCTCCACTTT.

The V and J genes are TRBV6-5 and TRBJ2-3; 16 positions agree with TRBD2. The V segment lost 5 bases and the J segment 4 bases; nucleotides outside the gene matches: 0. CDR3 length equals 15 residues. CDR1 MNHEY and CDR2 SVGAGI come from the germline V gene. The DNA of the CDR3 is TGTGCCAGCAGTGGGACTAGCGGGGGGGCAGATACGCAGTATTTT. Its protein is CASSGTSGGADTQYF.

This chain connects TRBV2 to TRBJ1-5; TRBD1 might be the D (5 bases). CDR1 is SNHLY and CDR2 is FYNNEI in the germline V gene. The CDR3 has 14 amino acids. Trimming shortened V by 2 bases and J by 8 bases, and 13 bases separated the two germline ends. The CDR3 here is CASSEKGRREPQHF. For the CDR3, the DNA is TGTGCCAGCAGTGAAAAGGGACGGAGGGAGCCCCAGCATTTT.

A few counts support this clone. V and J are TRBV13 and TRBJ1-6, with TRBD1 as a possible D gene (6 bases). Per germline, CDR1 PRHDT and CDR2 FYEKMQ (reference sequence). Trimming took off 5 bases at V and 4 bases at J, with 9 bases between the two ends. This CDR3 comprises 14 residues. The CDR3 DNA reads as TGTGCCAGCAGCCCCGGACAGTATAATTCACCCCTCCACTTT. It specifies CASSPGQYNSPLHF.

The gene calls are TRBV9 and TRBJ2-3; the D gene could be TRBD1 or TRBD2 (5 bases each). The V gene's germline CDR1 is SGDLS and CDR2 YYNGEE. The CDR3 totals 16 residues. With 3 bases removed from V and 1 base from J, the gap between germline ends came to 15 bases. The CDR3 region is CASSASRGARTDTQYF. The DNA of the CDR3 is TGTGCCAGCAGCGCATCTAGAGGGGCCCGCACAGATACGCAGTATTTT.

The rearrangement joins TRBV7-2 to TRBJ2-7; 7 positions agree with TRBD1. Per germline, CDR1 SGHTA and CDR2 FQGNSA. V was clipped by 1 base and J by 0 bases; unmatched bases: 12. This CDR3 spans 18 amino acids. CDR3: CASSLEVGQPMSSYEQYF. The CDR3 DNA reads as TGTGCCAGCAGCTTAGAGGTGGGACAGCCTATGAGCTCCTACGAGCAGTACTTC.

The V gene is TRBV30, the J gene TRBJ2-5; TRBD2 agrees at 12 bases. J lost 4 bases, V lost 0 bases, and 3 bases had no gene match. CDR3 length: 15 amino acids. Germline V gene lookup returns CDR1 GTSNPN and CDR2 SVGIG (reference sequence). Written as DNA, the CDR3 is TGTGCCTGGAGTGTACCTAGCGGGGGGGGAGAGACCCAGTACTTC. Its translation is CAWSVPSGGGETQYF. The full variable domain, with the rest looked up from reference TRBV30 and TRBJ2-5, is SQTIHQWPATLVQPVGSPLSLECTVEGTSNPNLYWYRQAAGRGLQLLFYSVGIGQISSEVPQNLSASRPQDRQFILSSKKLLLSDSGFYLCAWSVPSGGGETQYFGPGTRLLVL.

The genes are TRBV19 and TRBJ1-2; D is perhaps TRBD1 (5 bases). CDR1 is LNHDA and CDR2 is SQIVND in the germline V gene (reference sequence). CDR3 length equals 13 residues. V was cut by 8 bases and J by 0 bases, with 10 bases left in between. This CDR3 reads CASSGQTNYGYTF. CDR3 nucleotide sequence: TGTGCCAGTTCGGGGCAGACTAACTATGGCTACACCTTC.

The chain links TRBV2 to TRBJ2-2; 8 bases are a match to TRBD1. Per germline, CDR1 SNHLY and CDR2 FYNNEI. Trimming at V came to 5 bases and at J to 6 bases, leaving 8 bases not matched to a gene. The CDR3 is 15 amino acids. The CDR3 nucleotides read TGTGCCAGCAGTCACACCCGGACAGGGCCCGGGGAGCTGTTTTTT. Translating gives CASSHTRTGPGELFF. The whole variable domain, remainder taken from reference TRBV2 and TRBJ2-2, is EPEVTQTPSHQVTQMGQEVILRCVPISNHLYFYWYRQILGQKVEFLVSFYNNEISEKSEIFDDQFSVERPDGSNFTLKIRSTKLEDSAMYFCASSHTRTGPGELFFGEGSRLTVL.

The rearrangement uses TRBV6-4 and TRBJ2-3; D call uncertain. The germline CDR1 and CDR2 sequences are MRHNA and SNTAGT. V dropped 3 bases and J dropped 0 bases, with 10 bases sitting between them. The CDR3 is made up of 15 amino acids. The CDR3 DNA reads TGTGCCAGCAGTGAAGGGTTGACTAGCACAGATACGCAGTATTTT. This sequence encodes CASSEGLTSTDTQYF.

This clone showed up just a few times. J is TRBJ1-3 and V is TRBV14; tentative D call: TRBD1 (6 bases). The CDR3 length is 16 residues. Trimming pared 4 bases from V and 4 bases from J, leaving 17 bases between. The V gene's germline CDR1 is SGHDN and CDR2 FVKESK. The CDR3: CASSRNTGSGGNTIYF. The CDR3 DNA is TGTGCCAGCAGCCGCAATACAGGGAGCGGCGGAAACACCATATATTTT.

The gene calls are TRBV6-5 and TRBJ1-1; D might be TRBD1 (6 bases). CDR1 and CDR2 from the germline V gene are MNHEY and SVGAGI. The CDR3 runs to 15 residues. Trimming pared 7 bases from V and 1 base from J, leaving 16 bases between. CDR3 sequence: CASTPSTGANTEAFF. The CDR3 bases are TGTGCCAGCACCCCCTCGACAGGCGCGAACACTGAAGCTTTCTTT.

The rearrangement uses TRBV10-3 and TRBJ2-6; D possibly corresponds to TRBD2 (5 bases). The CDR3 consists of 16 residues. V dropped 2 bases and J dropped 2 bases, with 10 bases sitting between them. Germline CDR1 ENHRY, CDR2 SYGVKD. The CDR3 DNA reads as TGTGCCATCAGTGAGACACGGGGAGCTGGGGCCAACGTCCTGACTTTC. Residues: CAISETRGAGANVLTF.

This clone was counted once. The chain joins TRBV7-2 to TRBJ2-1, with D tentatively TRBD2 (6 bases). Trimming removed 4 bases from V and 3 bases from J, with 7 bases in between. This CDR3 contains 13 residues. Germline values: CDR1 SGHTA, CDR2 FQGNSA. The CDR3: CASSSGLYNEQFF. In DNA, the CDR3 is TGTGCCAGCAGCTCGGGACTCTACAATGAGCAGTTCTTC.

The rearrangement uses TRBV7-9 and TRBJ1-2; 11 bases fit TRBD1. The ends lost 1 base at V and 8 bases at J; junction bases unmatched: 6. The CDR3 covers 15 residues. Germline V gene lookup returns CDR1 SEHNR and CDR2 FQNEAQ (reference sequence). CDR3 nucleotides: TGTGCCAGCAGCTTAGGGACAGGGGGCGCGAGAGGCTACACCTTC. Its protein is CASSLGTGGARGYTF.